The 26 T cell receptor beta chains in this list originate from one sample, sequenced in a study of T cell clonality in common variable immunodeficiency. Data came from immunoSEQ multiplex PCR; TCRdb stores just in-frame clones and leaves some out. The repertoire has 55,000 or so clones, none seen only once; the ten largest take 0.83%. The sample taken for sequencing was peripheral blood mononuclear cells. These receptors all come from a person aged 18 to 70 in good health.

In this sample, this clone turned up a few times. The CDR3 extends 3 residues past the end of the read, so its final part is completed from the germline J gene. The chain couples TRBV7-9 to TRBJ2-2; the D is unclear. The CDR3 loop spans 15 amino acids. CDR1 is SEHNR, CDR2 FQNEAQ, per germline (reference sequence). The CDR3 here is CASSPPDAVNEKLFF. The part of the CDR3 DNA that was read is TGTGCCAGCAGTCCACCCGACGCGGTTAATGAAAAG.

The table lists this clone with many counts. The CDR3 DNA, read in part, is TGTGCCAGCAGTCTAGGCCCGGGGACG. Translating gives CASSLGPGT. The whole CDR3 protein is CASSLGPGTQYF. The V call is TRBV6-2 or TRBV6-3, the J call TRBJ2-3; weak D call: TRBD2 (5 bases). The DNA ends 3 residues before the CDR3 does, and the rest of the CDR3 is filled in from the germline J gene. Germline V gene data show CDR1 as MNHEY and CDR2 as SVGEGT. This CDR3 contains 12 residues.

This clone was seen repeatedly, ten times or more. The read terminates 3 residues ahead of where the CDR3 ends, so the germline J gene completes it. This chain connects TRBV23-1 to TRBJ1-2; tentatively, D is TRBD1 (5 bases). TRBV23-1 is given ORF status, its function remaining uncertain. The CDR3 runs 16 residues. The CDR3 bases that were read are TGCGCCAGCAGTCAACCGCCCCTGCAGGGAGGAATGAGC. This encodes CASSQPPLQGGMS. The full CDR3 is CASSQPPLQGGMSYTF.

This clone was observed many times. The read halts 3 residues ahead of the CDR3 end, with the missing end drawn from the germline J gene. The chain uses TRBV19 and TRBJ2-1; 11 bases line up with TRBD2. In germline, CDR1 is LNHDA, CDR2 SQIVND (reference sequence). CDR3 length: 14 amino acids. V gave up 5 bases and J gave up 4 bases; unmatched junction bases: 1. This CDR3 reads CASSGLAGYNEQFF. The CDR3 DNA, read in part, is TGTGCCAGTAGTGGACTAGCGGGTTACAATGAG.

This clone was observed at least ten times. With the read ending 3 residues before the CDR3 end, the germline J gene is used to fill in that end. The chain couples TRBV5-1 to TRBJ2-3; D is perhaps TRBD2 (6 bases). The CDR3 loop spans 16 amino acids. V was pared by 3 bases and J by 2 bases, with 16 bases between. Germline V gene sequence: CDR1 SGHRS, CDR2 YFSETQ. The part of the CDR3 DNA that was read is TGCGCCAGCAGCTCTTGGGACTCGACCTCCACAGATACG. Translating it yields CASSSWDSTSTDT. The CDR3 in its entirety is CASSSWDSTSTDTQYF. Complete variable domain (other parts from reference TRBV5-1 and TRBJ2-3): KAGVTQTPRYLIKTRGQQVTLSCSPISGHRSVSWYQQTPGQGLQFLFEYFSETQRNKGNFPGRFSGRQFSNSRSEMNVSTLELGDSALYLCASSSWDSTSTDTQYFGPGTRLTVL.

This clone was counted ten times or more. The read ends 3 residues before the CDR3 terminus; that terminus is restored from the germline J gene. The genes are TRBV20-1 and TRBJ2-3, with D possibly matching TRBD1 (5 bases). CDR3 length equals 14 residues. Germline CDR1 reads DFQATT; CDR2 reads SNEGSKA (reference sequence). The ends were cut back, 3 bases at V and 1 base at J, with 11 bases in the middle. The CDR3 bases that were read are TGCAGTGCTAGTCTCGACAGCCGCACAGATACG. It yields the protein CSASLDSRTDT. The full-length CDR3 reads as CSASLDSRTDTQYF.

This clone was recorded many times. Sequencing ends 3 residues short of the CDR3 end; the germline J gene provides the rest. V is TRBV2 and J is TRBJ1-5; maybe TRBD1 (5 bases). There are 15 residues in the CDR3. V lost 2 bases and J 0 bases, leaving 8 bases between the germline ends. CDR1 is SNHLY, CDR2 FYNNEI, per germline. The CDR3 bases that were read are TGTGCCAGCAGTGAACAGGGCTATAGCAATCAGCCC. This gives the protein CASSEQGYSNQP. The complete CDR3 protein is CASSEQGYSNQPQHF.

This clone was observed a few times. The read comes to an end 3 residues before the CDR3 does, leaving the germline J gene to fill in the end. This chain connects TRBV18 to TRBJ1-1, with D possibly being TRBD1 (5 bases). V shed 3 bases and J shed 1 base, with 9 bases lying between them. There are 14 residues in the CDR3. Per the germline V gene, CDR1 is KGHSH and CDR2 is LQKENI. The CDR3 DNA, read in part, is TGTGCCAGCTCACCGGCGGGGGGGAACACTGAA. Translated, it gives CASSPAGGNTE. In full, the CDR3 is CASSPAGGNTEAFF.

This clone was counted ten times or more. The CDR3 end falls 3 residues outside the read, so it is completed with the germline J gene. The chain carries TRBV5-1 and TRBJ1-1; TRBD1 agrees at 12 bases. V was pared by 2 bases and J by 5 bases, with 22 bases of the junction left unmatched. The length of the CDR3 is 21 residues. Per germline, CDR1 SGHRS and CDR2 YFSETQ. The CDR3 sequence: CASSLTTGTGGVGTRWTEAFF. The CDR3 bases that were read are TGCGCCAGCAGCTTAACTACCGGGACAGGGGGCGTCGGGACTAGATGGACTGAA.

This clone was observed a handful of times. The junction shows a germline mismatch at one end, possibly a read error. Coverage ceases 3 residues before the CDR3 finishes, and the germline J gene fills in the end. The chain couples TRBV18 to TRBJ2-7, with D uncertain. This CDR3 is built from 14 residues. Germline values: CDR1 KGHSH, CDR2 LQKENI. CDR3: CASSPPTPSSEQYF. The CDR3 DNA, read in part, is TGTGCCAGCTCCCCGCCGACACCTTCCTCCGAG.

This clone was observed at least ten times. The read ends 3 residues early relative to the CDR3; the germline J gene fills the gap. The genes are TRBV19 and TRBJ2-5, with D maybe TRBD1 (5 bases). There are 13 residues in the CDR3. Per the germline V gene, CDR1 is LNHDA and CDR2 is SQIVND (reference sequence). V lost 7 bases to trimming and J lost 4 bases, with 13 bases between them. The chain's CDR3 is CASTVRVGETQYF. The part of the CDR3 DNA that was read is TGTGCCAGTACGGTCAGGGTAGGAGAGACC.

In its sample, this clone was seen many times. The CDR3 bases that were read are TGTGCCAGCAGCTTGTCCCCGGGCTCCTACAATGAG. It encodes CASSLSPGSYNE. The whole CDR3 protein reads CASSLSPGSYNEQFF. The chain employs TRBV5-6 and TRBJ2-1; D is uncertain. The missing CDR3 end, 3 residues past where the read stops, is filled in from the germline J gene. CDR3 length: 15 amino acids. With 1 base removed from V and 0 bases from J, the gap between germline ends came to 8 bases. The germline CDR1 and CDR2 sequences are SGHDT and YYEEEE. Full variable domain (remainder filled in from reference TRBV5-6 and TRBJ2-1): DAGVTQSPTHLIKTRGQQVTLRCSPKSGHDTVSWYQQALGQGPQFIFQYYEEEERQRGNFPDRFSGHQFPNYSSELNVNALLLGDSALYLCASSLSPGSYNEQFFGPGTRLTVL.

This clone was seen at least ten times. The read falls 3 residues short of the CDR3 end, and the missing part is taken from the germline J gene. V usage is TRBV19 and J usage is TRBJ2-2; 11 bases agree with TRBD2. The CDR3 length is 18 residues. V dropped 4 bases and J dropped 1; count of bases not matched to a gene: 8. Germline V gene lookup returns CDR1 LNHDA and CDR2 SQIVND (reference sequence). CDR3 protein: CASSTLAGVPLNTGELFF. The part of the CDR3 DNA that was read is TGTGCCAGTAGTACACTAGCGGGGGTCCCCCTGAACACCGGGGAG.

This clone was counted at least ten times. The CDR3 end is not reached by the read, which stops 3 residues before it; the germline J gene fills it in. The J gene is TRBJ1-3, the V gene TRBV14, with TRBD1 matching over 7 bases. The junction had 7 bases not matched to a gene; V was cut back by 4 bases and J by 4 bases. The CDR3 totals 15 residues. In germline, CDR1 is SGHDN, CDR2 FVKESK. CDR3 bases read: TGTGCCAGCAGCCGCCCAGGGGGGATCGGAAACACC. It yields the protein CASSRPGGIGNT. The full-length CDR3 reads as CASSRPGGIGNTIYF.

In its sample, this clone was seen a few times. Read sequence stops 3 residues before the CDR3 end, and the germline J gene provides the missing end. The V and J genes are TRBV5-5 and TRBJ2-7, with 8 bases matching TRBD1. The CDR3 runs to 13 residues. Trimming cost V 6 bases and J 6 bases; bases outside gene matches: 8. CDR1 is SGHKS, CDR2 YYEKEE, per germline (reference sequence). This CDR3 reads CASNIRTGTEQYF. The sequenced CDR3 bases are TGTGCCAGCAATATTCGGACAGGGACCGAG.

There are many counts of this clone. The CDR3 goes on 3 residues after the read ends, and that part is filled in from the germline J gene. The V gene is TRBV2, the J gene TRBJ1-3; 8 positions agree with TRBD1. Germline V CDR1 and CDR2: SNHLY, FYNNEI. The V gene end was trimmed by 4 bases and the J gene end by 0 bases; junction bases not matched to a gene: 2. The CDR3 spans 15 residues. CDR3 DNA, as far as it was read: TGTGCCAGCAGTGTGGACAGGGTCTCTGGAAACACC. It codes for CASSVDRVSGNT. Given in full, the CDR3 is CASSVDRVSGNTIYF.

This clone was detected many times. The DNA ends 3 residues before the CDR3 does, and the rest of the CDR3 is filled in from the germline J gene. The rearrangement joins TRBV19 to TRBJ1-2; TRBD1 agrees at 7 bases. Germline CDR1 reads LNHDA; CDR2 reads SQIVND (reference sequence). The CDR3 is 12 residues long. The CDR3 DNA, read in part, is TGTGCCAGTATCACCGGACAGGAGGGC. This gives the protein CASITGQEG. The whole CDR3 sequence reads CASITGQEGYTF. The full variable domain, in which reference TRBV19 and TRBJ1-2 provide the parts outside the CDR3, is DGGITQSPKYLFRKEGQNVTLSCEQNLNHDAMYWYRQDPGQGLRLIYYSQIVNDFQKGDIAEGYSVSREKKESFPLTVTSAQKNPTAFYLCASITGQEGYTFGSGTRLTVV.

This clone appeared a few times. This may be a read error: a much more frequent sequence differs by one nucleotide. The CDR3 end falls 3 residues outside the read, so it is completed with the germline J gene. The same CDR3 can be traced to other DNA sequences in this sample. The V call is TRBV30, the J call TRBJ1-3, with D unclear. This CDR3 region has 15 residues. The V gene's germline CDR1 is GTSNPN and CDR2 SVGIG (reference sequence). The CDR3 protein is CAWSFDSSSGNTIYF. Partial CDR3 DNA: TGTGCCTGGAGTTTCGACTCGAGCTCTGGAAACACA.

This clone turned up a few times. The read ends 3 residues early relative to the CDR3; the germline J gene fills the gap. The V call is TRBV2, the J call TRBJ1-2; TRBD1 matches 8 bases. The CDR3 length is 14 residues. Per the germline V gene, CDR1 is SNHLY and CDR2 is FYNNEI. CDR3 DNA (partial): TGTGCCAGCAGTGAAACCCGGACAGGGAGCGGC. Translation gives CASSETRTGSG. The CDR3, in full, reads CASSETRTGSGYTF. Drawing the rest from reference TRBV2 and TRBJ1-2, the complete variable domain is EPEVTQTPSHQVTQMGQEVILRCVPISNHLYFYWYRQILGQKVEFLVSFYNNEISEKSEIFDDQFSVERPDGSNFTLKIRSTKLEDSAMYFCASSETRTGSGYTFGSGTRLTVV.

CDR3 in amino acids: CSASRSGGLQETQYF. CDR3 DNA, as far as it was read: TGCAGTGCTAGTCGGAGCGGGGGCCTCCAAGAGACG. The rearrangement links TRBV20-1 to TRBJ2-3, with 8 bases fitting TRBD2. Read sequence stops 3 residues before the CDR3 end, and the germline J gene provides the missing end. Germline assignment: CDR1 DFQATT and CDR2 SNEGSKA (reference sequence). The CDR3 totals 15 residues.

A remark on this clone: The read stops 3 residues short of the end of the CDR3; the missing end is completed from the germline J gene. This same CDR3 is encoded by further DNA sequences in the sample. The chain couples TRBV7-9 to TRBJ1-3, with 7 bases aligning to TRBD1. Per the germline V gene, CDR1 is SEHNR and CDR2 is FQNEAQ (reference sequence). The CDR3 has 15 residues. V trimming: 4 bases; J trimming: 8 bases; junction bases outside the gene matches: 11. The DNA read from the CDR3 is TGTGCCAGCAGCTACTCTGAGGGGGCGCTTGACACC. Its protein is CASSYSEGALDT. Given in full, the CDR3 is CASSYSEGALDTIYF. The full variable domain, with the rest looked up from reference TRBV7-9 and TRBJ1-3, is DTGVSQNPRHKITKRGQNVTFRCDPISEHNRLYWYRQTLGQGPEFLTYFQNEAQLEKSRLLSDRFSAERPKGSFSTLEIQRTEQGDSAMYLCASSYSEGALDTIYFGEGSWLTVV.

This clone was recorded many times. The read is 3 residues too short to cover the CDR3 end, so that end is filled in from the germline J gene. This sequence joins TRBV7-9 and TRBJ1-1, with D possibly TRBD1 on 5 matching bases. V shed 6 bases and J shed 0 bases, with 11 bases lying between them. The germline CDR1 and CDR2 sequences are SEHNR and FQNEAQ (reference sequence). CDR3 size: 14 residues. Here the CDR3 reads CASRRGLMNTEAFF. The part of the CDR3 DNA that was read is TGTGCCAGCAGAAGGGGACTTATGAACACTGAA.

Of note for this clone: A single base separates this from a much larger clone, so it may be a read error. Read sequence stops 3 residues before the CDR3 end, and the germline J gene provides the missing end. The V call is TRBV7-2, the J call TRBJ2-5, with D perhaps TRBD1 (5 bases). The CDR3 has 13 amino acids. The germline CDR1 and CDR2 sequences are SGHTA and FQGNSA. Here the CDR3 reads CASSTPGSNTQYF. The covered CDR3 bases are TGTGCCAGCAGTACTCCAGGGTCGAATACC.

At least ten counts were recorded for this clone. The sequenced fragment ends 3 residues before the CDR3 boundary, so the rest is inferred from the germline J gene. V is TRBV28 and J is TRBJ2-5; unclear D gene. The germline V gene has CDR1 MDHEN and CDR2 SYDVKM. This CDR3 is 15 amino acids long. Trimming pared 5 bases from V and 1 base from J, leaving 14 bases between. The CDR3 DNA, read in part, is TGTGCCAGCAGTAGTCGTGGGCAGACCCAAGAGACC. This encodes CASSSRGQTQET. The entire CDR3 reads CASSSRGQTQETQYF.

There are many counts of this clone. The read stops 3 residues short of the end of the CDR3; the missing end is completed from the germline J gene. The chain joins TRBV5-1 to TRBJ2-1; 10 positions match TRBD2. This CDR3 spans 16 amino acids. From germline, CDR1 is SGHRS and CDR2 YFSETQ. The ends lost 2 bases at V and 9 bases at J; junction bases unmatched: 11. This chain's CDR3 is CASSFEQWTSGFEQFF. CDR3 bases read: TGCGCCAGCAGCTTTGAACAATGGACTAGCGGCTTTGAG.

Notes on this clone: The CDR3 goes on 3 residues after the read ends, and that part is filled in from the germline J gene. The V gene is TRBV6-2 or TRBV6-3, the J gene TRBJ1-2, with D possibly being TRBD1 (5 bases). Germline V gene data show CDR1 as MNHEY and CDR2 as SVGEGT. The CDR3 has 13 residues. The sequenced part of the CDR3 DNA is TGTGCCAGCCGACCGGGGGGATCAGATACC. This sequence encodes CASRPGGSDT. The full CDR3 sequence reads CASRPGGSDTYTF.